This entry features one T cell receptor beta chain sequence. What it binds is unknown. This specimen belongs to a study of T cell responses to AZD1222 COVID-19 vaccine. Whole-study results and caveats: Unmutated variant regions are reportedly targeted by nearly half of spike-specific TCRs. Spike-specific TCR repertoires showed rising breadth and depth after two AZD1222 doses. The study found vaccine-associated CD4 TCRs spanning spike, dominant at 160-218 and 743-854. Donors were chiefly white British, with a greater number of females, and clonal diversity was perhaps underestimated.

Germline CDR1 and CDR2: SQVTM and ANQGSEA. The CDR3 consists of 12 residues. J lost 7 bases, V lost 7 bases, and 8 bases had no gene match. Clones were read by immunoSEQ multiplex PCR, and TCRdb kept only the in-frame ones, dropping some. The table lists about 180,000 clones, around 88% of them singletons. The specimen comprised peripheral blood, sampled 28 days after the second AZD1222 dose. V usage is TRBV29-1 and J usage is TRBJ1-1, with 8 nucleotides matching TRBD1. The receptor was isolated from an adult who received the AZD1222 COVID-19 vaccine. CDR3 sequence reads: CSASTGDSEAFF. The CDR3, as DNA: TGCAGCGCCTCGACAGGGGATAGTGAAGCTTTCTTT.